The present T cell receptor (beta chain) was sequenced within a study of cytomegalovirus exposure and HLA in healthy donors. Study in general: From about 180 million T cells, an earlier analysis saw some 120 million unique TCR beta sequences.

Comment on this clone: What it recognizes is unknown.

The PCR used 60 Vbeta and 13 Jbeta primers. How the authors handled the data: Around 11 million shared chains were among some 75 million unique TCR beta chains counted in a later analysis. Here immunoSEQ multiplex PCR was the method, and the copy in TCRdb shows in-frame clones only, minus some. The DNA was the basis for D and trimming; V, J and clone size are from that table. The data hold tens of thousands of clones, with roughly 69% observed a single time. V lost 7 bases and J lost 0, with 12 bases in between. Germline-derived CDR1 and CDR2 are MNHNS and SASEGT. This CDR3 contains 14 residues. Notes on the study in general: The likely explanation for a cluster of highly shared sequence variants was sequencing artifact. Per published accounts, TCR beta sequences correctly predicted the HLA-A and HLA-B alleles of most subjects.

This clonotype was sampled from a man aged 30-40 years in good health and CMV-seronegative. Sequencing used PBMCs. V gene TRBV6-1 combines with J gene TRBJ1-1; maybe TRBD1 (5 bases). The CDR3 loop reads CASISDSLNTEAFF. The CDR3, as DNA: TGTGCCAGCATTTCCGACAGTCTGAACACTGAAGCTTTCTTT.